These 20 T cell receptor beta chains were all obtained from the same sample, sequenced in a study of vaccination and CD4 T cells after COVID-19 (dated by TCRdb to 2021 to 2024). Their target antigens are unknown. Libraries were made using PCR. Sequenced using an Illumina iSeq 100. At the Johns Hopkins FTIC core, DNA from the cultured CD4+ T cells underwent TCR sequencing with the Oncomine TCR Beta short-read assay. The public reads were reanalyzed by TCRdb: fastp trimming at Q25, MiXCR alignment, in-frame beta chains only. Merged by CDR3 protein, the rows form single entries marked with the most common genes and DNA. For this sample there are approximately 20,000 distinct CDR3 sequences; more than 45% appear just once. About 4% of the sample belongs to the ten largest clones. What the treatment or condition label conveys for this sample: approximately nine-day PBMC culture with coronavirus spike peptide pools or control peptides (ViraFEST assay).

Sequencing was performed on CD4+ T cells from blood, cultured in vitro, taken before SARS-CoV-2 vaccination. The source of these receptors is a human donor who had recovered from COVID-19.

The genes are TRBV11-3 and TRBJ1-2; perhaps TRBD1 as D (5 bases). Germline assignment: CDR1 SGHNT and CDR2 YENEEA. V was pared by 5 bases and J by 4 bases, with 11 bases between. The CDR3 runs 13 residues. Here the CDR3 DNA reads TGTGCCAGCAGCCCCGGGGCCTTCTATGGCTACACCTTC. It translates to CASSPGAFYGYTF. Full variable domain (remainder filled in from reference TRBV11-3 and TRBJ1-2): EAGVVQSPRYKIIEKKQPVAFWCNPISGHNTLYWYLQNLGQGPELLIRYENEEAVDDSQLPKDRFSAERLKGVDSTLKIQPAELGDSAVYLCASSPGAFYGYTFGSGTRLTVV.

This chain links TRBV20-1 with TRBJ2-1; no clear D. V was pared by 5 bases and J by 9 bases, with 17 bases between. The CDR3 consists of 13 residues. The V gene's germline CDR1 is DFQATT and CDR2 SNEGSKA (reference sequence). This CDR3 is CSALHRAAREQFF. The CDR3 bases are TGCAGTGCTCTACACCGGGCGGCGCGTGAGCAGTTCTTC.

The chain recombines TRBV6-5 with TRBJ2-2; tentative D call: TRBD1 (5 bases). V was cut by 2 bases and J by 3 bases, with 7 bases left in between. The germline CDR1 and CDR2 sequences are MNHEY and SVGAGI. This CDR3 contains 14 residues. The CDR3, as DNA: TGTGCCAGCAGTTACGGGGCCGACACCGGGGAGCTGTTTTTT. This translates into CASSYGADTGELFF.

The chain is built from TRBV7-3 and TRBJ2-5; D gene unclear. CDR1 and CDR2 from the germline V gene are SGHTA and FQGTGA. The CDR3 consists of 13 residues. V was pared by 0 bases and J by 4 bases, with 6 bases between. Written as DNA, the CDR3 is TGTGCCAGCAGCTTAACATTGGGAGAGACCCAGTACTTC. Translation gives CASSLTLGETQYF.

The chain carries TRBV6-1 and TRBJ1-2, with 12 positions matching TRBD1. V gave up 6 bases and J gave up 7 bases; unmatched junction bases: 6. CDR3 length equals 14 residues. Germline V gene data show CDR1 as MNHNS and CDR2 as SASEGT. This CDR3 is CASSPGQGAGGYTF. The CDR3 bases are TGTGCCAGCAGCCCGGGACAGGGGGCAGGTGGCTACACCTTC.

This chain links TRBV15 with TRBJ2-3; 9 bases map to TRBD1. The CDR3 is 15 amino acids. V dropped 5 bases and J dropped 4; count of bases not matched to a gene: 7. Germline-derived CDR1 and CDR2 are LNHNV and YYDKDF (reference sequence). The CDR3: CATSRGQGGADTQYF. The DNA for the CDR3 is TGTGCCACCAGCCGGGGACAGGGAGGTGCAGATACGCAGTATTTT.

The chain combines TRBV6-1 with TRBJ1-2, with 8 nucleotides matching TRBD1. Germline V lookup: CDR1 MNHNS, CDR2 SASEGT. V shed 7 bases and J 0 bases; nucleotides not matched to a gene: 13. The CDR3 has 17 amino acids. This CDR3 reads CASNQKRTGRANYGYTF. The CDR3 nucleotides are TGTGCCAGCAATCAAAAAAGGACAGGGCGAGCTAACTATGGCTACACCTTC.

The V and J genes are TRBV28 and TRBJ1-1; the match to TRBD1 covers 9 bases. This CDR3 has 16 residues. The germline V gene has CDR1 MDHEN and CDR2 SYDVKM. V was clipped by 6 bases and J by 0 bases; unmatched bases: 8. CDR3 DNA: TGTGCCAGCAGCCGTCCCGGGACAGGGATGAACACTGAAGCTTTCTTT. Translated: CASSRPGTGMNTEAFF. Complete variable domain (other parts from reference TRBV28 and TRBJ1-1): DVKVTQSSRYLVKRTGEKVFLECVQDMDHENMFWYRQDPGLGLRLIYFSYDVKMKEKGDIPEGYSVSREKKERFSLILESASTNQTSMYLCASSRPGTGMNTEAFFGQGTRLTVV.

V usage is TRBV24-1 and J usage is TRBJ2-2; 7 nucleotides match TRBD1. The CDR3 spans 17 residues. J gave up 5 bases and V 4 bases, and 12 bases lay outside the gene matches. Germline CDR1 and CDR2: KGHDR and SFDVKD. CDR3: CATSDALLTGNTGELFF. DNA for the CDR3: TGTGCCACCAGTGACGCGCTTCTGACAGGGAATACCGGGGAGCTGTTTTTT.

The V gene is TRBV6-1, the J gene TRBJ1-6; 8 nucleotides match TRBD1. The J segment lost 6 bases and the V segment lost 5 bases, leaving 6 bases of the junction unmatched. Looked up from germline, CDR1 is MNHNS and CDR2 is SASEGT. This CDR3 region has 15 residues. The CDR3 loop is CASSKGQGGNSPLHF. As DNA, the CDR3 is TGTGCCAGCAGTAAAGGACAGGGTGGTAATTCACCCCTCCACTTT.

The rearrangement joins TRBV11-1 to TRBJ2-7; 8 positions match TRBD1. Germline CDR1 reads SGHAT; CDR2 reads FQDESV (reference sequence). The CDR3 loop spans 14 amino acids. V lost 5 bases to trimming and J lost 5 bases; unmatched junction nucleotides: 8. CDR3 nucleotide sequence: TGTGCCAGCAGCCCTCGGACAGGGCTACACGAGCAGTACTTC. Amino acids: CASSPRTGLHEQYF.

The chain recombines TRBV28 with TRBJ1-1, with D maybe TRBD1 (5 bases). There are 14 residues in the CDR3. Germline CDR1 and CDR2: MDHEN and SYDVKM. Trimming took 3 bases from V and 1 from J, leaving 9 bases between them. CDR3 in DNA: TGTGCCAGCAGTTTTAAGGGGAAGAACACTGAAGCTTTCTTT. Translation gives CASSFKGKNTEAFF.

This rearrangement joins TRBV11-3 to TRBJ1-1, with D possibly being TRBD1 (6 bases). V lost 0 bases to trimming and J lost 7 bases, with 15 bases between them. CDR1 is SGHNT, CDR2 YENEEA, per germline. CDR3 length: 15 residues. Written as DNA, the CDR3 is TGTGCCAGCAGCTTAGATCGTGGACTACAGGGTGAAGCTTTCTTT. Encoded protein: CASSLDRGLQGEAFF.

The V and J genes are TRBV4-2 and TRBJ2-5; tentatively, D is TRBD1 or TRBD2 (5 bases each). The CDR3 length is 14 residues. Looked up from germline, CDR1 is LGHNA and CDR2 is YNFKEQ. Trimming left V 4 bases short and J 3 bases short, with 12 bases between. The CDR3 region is CASSPRDLEETQYF. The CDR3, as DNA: TGTGCCAGCAGCCCACGGGACCTAGAAGAGACCCAGTACTTC.

CDR3 region: CSARRGQGHTEAFF. CDR3 bases: TGCAGTGCTAGGAGGGGACAGGGGCACACTGAAGCTTTCTTT. V gene TRBV20-1 combines with J gene TRBJ1-1, with 10 bases aligning to TRBD1. The CDR3 has 14 residues. Germline loops: CDR1 DFQATT, CDR2 SNEGSKA (reference sequence). V shed 3 bases, J shed 3 bases, and the junction held 4 bases outside the gene matches.

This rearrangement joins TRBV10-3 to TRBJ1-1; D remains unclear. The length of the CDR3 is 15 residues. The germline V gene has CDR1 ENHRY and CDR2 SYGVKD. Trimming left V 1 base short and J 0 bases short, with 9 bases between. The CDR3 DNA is TGTGCCATCAGTGAGTTGGGCCAATTGAACACTGAAGCTTTCTTT. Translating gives CAISELGQLNTEAFF.

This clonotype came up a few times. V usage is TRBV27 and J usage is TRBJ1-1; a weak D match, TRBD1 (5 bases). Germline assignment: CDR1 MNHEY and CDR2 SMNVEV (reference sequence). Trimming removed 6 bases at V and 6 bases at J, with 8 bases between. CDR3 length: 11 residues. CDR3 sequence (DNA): TGTGCCAGCAGCGACAGTTCTGAAGCTTTCTTT. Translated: CASSDSSEAFF.

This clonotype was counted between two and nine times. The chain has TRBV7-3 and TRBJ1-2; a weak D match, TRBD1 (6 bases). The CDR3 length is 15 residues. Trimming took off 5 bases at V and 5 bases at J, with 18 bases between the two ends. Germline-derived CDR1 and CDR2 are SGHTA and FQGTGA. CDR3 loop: CASSPGHLGAYGYTF. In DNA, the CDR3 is TGTGCCAGCAGCCCGGGACACCTGGGGGCTTATGGCTACACCTTC.

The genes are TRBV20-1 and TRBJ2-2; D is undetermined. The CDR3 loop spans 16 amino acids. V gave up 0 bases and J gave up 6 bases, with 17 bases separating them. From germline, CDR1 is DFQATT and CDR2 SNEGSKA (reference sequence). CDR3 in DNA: TGCAGTGCTAGAGATATCCGGAAGATTACGGCCGGGGAGCTGTTTTTT. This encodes CSARDIRKITAGELFF.

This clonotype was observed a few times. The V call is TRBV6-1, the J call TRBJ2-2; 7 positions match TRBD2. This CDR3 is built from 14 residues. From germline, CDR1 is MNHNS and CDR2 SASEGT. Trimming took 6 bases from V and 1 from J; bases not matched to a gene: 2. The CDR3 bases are TGTGCCAGCAGACGCGGGGGGAACACCGGGGAGCTGTTTTTT. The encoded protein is CASRRGGNTGELFF.